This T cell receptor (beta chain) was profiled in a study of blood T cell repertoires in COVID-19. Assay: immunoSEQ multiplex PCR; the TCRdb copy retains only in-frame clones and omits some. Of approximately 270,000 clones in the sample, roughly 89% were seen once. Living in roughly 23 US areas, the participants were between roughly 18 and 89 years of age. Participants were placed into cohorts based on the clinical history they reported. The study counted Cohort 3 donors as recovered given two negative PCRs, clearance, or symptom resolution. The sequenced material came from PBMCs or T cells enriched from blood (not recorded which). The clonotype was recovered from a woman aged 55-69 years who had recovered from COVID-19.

The CDR3 loop reads CASSTTGSRNTIYF. The CDR3 DNA sequence: TGTGCCAGTAGTACGACAGGGTCAAGAAACACCATATATTTT. The V gene is TRBV19, the J gene TRBJ1-3; 7 nucleotides agree with TRBD1. Unmatched junction bases numbered 5, after V lost 4 bases and J lost 5 bases. In germline, CDR1 is LNHDA, CDR2 SQIVND (reference sequence). The CDR3 has 14 residues.